The entry below gives a single T cell receptor beta chain sequence along with its context. The data were obtained in a study of shared clonotypes between healthy human individuals. V lost 3 bases and J lost 5, with 5 bases in between. CDR1 SGHDN and CDR2 FVKESK come from the germline V gene. This CDR3 is 11 amino acids long. Donors were healthy HIV-negative adults without recent acute infections or vaccinations. Sequencing was performed with immunoSEQ multiplex PCR; in TCRdb, only in-frame clones are kept and a portion is missing. The table has some 2,100,000 clones, approximately 94% seen once. The chain recombines TRBV14 with TRBJ2-7; unclear D gene. Sequences were obtained from naive CD4+ T cells sorted from blood. As for subset: CD45RA+ positively selected. The TCR was taken from a man aged 18 to 30 in good health. The DNA for the CDR3 is TGTGCCAGCAGCCAGAGGCACGAGCAGTACTTC. Its protein product is CASSQRHEQYF.